This T cell receptor beta chain was documented in a study of human T cells and chemical hapten exposure. This clonotype was recorded at least ten times. TCRdb independently ran MiXCR on the RACE reads; one entry per CDR3 protein. The sample consists of 65,000 to 85,000 distinct CDR3 sequences, 10% of them appearing once. Time point reported: patch test 1, 2 weeks after DPC sensitization. Indicated treatment: therapeutic diphenylcyclopropenone sensitization with weekly scalp DPC. The germline CDR1 and CDR2 sequences are MNHNY and SVGAGI (reference sequence). The CDR3 extends over 14 amino acids. V was clipped by 5 bases and J by 3 bases, with 12 bases between them.

V and J are TRBV6-6 and TRBJ2-3; D could derive from TRBD1 or TRBD2 (6 bases each). This TCR was recovered from a woman between 45 and 65 years old with alopecia areata. Some clones in this sample may be carry-over from other donors' samples. The starting material was whole blood, obtained in connection with sensitization to the hapten diphenylcyclopropenone (DPC). The chain's CDR3 is CASSRPGATDTQYF. In DNA, the CDR3 is TGTGCCAGCAGTCGGCCGGGGGCGACAGATACGCAGTATTTT.